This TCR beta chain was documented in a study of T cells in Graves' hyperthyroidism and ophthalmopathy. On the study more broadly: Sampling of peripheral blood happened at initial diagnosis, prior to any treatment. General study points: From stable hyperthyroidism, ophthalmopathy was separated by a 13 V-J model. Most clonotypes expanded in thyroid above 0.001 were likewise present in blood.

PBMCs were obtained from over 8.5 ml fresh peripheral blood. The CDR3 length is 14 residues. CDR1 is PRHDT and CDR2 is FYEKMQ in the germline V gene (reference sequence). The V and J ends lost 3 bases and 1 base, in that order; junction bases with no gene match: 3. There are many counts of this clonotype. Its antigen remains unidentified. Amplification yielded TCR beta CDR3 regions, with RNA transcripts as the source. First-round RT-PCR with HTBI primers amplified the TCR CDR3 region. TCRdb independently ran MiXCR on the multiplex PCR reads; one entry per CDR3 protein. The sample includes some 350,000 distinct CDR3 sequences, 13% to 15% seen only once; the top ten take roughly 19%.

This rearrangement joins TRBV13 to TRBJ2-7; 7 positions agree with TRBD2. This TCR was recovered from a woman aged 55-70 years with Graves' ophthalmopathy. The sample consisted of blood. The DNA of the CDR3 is TGTGCCAGCAGCTTTAGCGGGTTATCCTACGAGCAGTACTTC. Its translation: CASSFSGLSYEQYF.